These T cell receptor beta chains were read from a single sample in a study of T cells after posttransplantation cyclophosphamide. Only in-frame clones appear in the TCRdb table, and some are missing; sequencing was by immunoSEQ multiplex PCR. The sample consists of some 21,000 clones, roughly 98% of them appearing once. What was sequenced was naive CD8+ T cells sorted from PBMCs. The origin of the receptors is a man in his forties in good health, CMV-negative, and a related stem cell transplant donor. Each CDR3 is given with its conserved first and last residue. Fields, in order: D gene, clone size, J gene, V gene, CDR3 DNA, CDR3 protein. The D gene is left open where the match is weak. The listing skips clone size in some rows; elsewhere it reads once, few, many or a size class.

D gene: TRBD2; clone size: .; J gene: TRBJ2-7; V gene: TRBV27; CDR3 DNA: TGTGCCAGCAGACCGGGACTAGCGAACTACGAGCAGTACTTC; CDR3 protein: CASRPGLANYEQYF
D gene: .; clone size: .; J gene: TRBJ2-7; V gene: TRBV7-9; CDR3 DNA: TGTGCCAGCAGCCCTCAGGGGTCCGAGCAGTACTTC; CDR3 protein: CASSPQGSEQYF
D gene: TRBD1; clone size: .; J gene: TRBJ1-1; V gene: TRBV7-7; CDR3 DNA: TGTGCCAGCAACGCGCTTGTCCCAACTCAGGGGGAGAACACTGAAGCTTTCTTT; CDR3 protein: CASNALVPTQGENTEAFF
D gene: .; clone size: .; J gene: TRBJ2-7; V gene: TRBV27; CDR3 DNA: TGTGCCAGCAGTTTAGCCTTCCCCCCTCAGGGGAGCTCCTACGAGCAGTACTTC; CDR3 protein: CASSLAFPPQGSSYEQYF
D gene: .; clone size: .; J gene: TRBJ2-2; V gene: TRBV28; CDR3 DNA: TGTGCCACCTCAGGGTCGGGCACCGGGGAGCTGTTTTTT; CDR3 protein: CATSGSGTGELFF
D gene: TRBD2; clone size: .; J gene: TRBJ2-1; V gene: TRBV27; CDR3 DNA: TGTGCCAGCGGGTTCGGGCTAGCGGGAGGCCCTAGGGATGAGCAGTTCTTC; CDR3 protein: CASGFGLAGGPRDEQFF
D gene: TRBD1; clone size: .; J gene: TRBJ2-7; V gene: TRBV28; CDR3 DNA: TGTGCCAGCGCGGTTGGGACAGAGATCGAGCAGTACTTC; CDR3 protein: CASAVGTEIEQYF
D gene: TRBD2; clone size: .; J gene: TRBJ2-1; V gene: TRBV29-1; CDR3 DNA: TGCAGCGTTGATGGCGGGAGCTCCTACAATGAGCAGTTCTTC; CDR3 protein: CSVDGGSSYNEQFF
D gene: TRBD2; clone size: .; J gene: TRBJ2-3; V gene: TRBV7-8; CDR3 DNA: TGTGCCAGCAGCTTAGCAGGACTAGCAGATACGCAGTATTTT; CDR3 protein: CASSLAGLADTQYF
D gene: TRBD2; clone size: .; J gene: TRBJ2-1; V gene: TRBV28; CDR3 DNA: TGTGCCAGCAGCAGCGGGACCCACAATGAGCAGTTCTTC; CDR3 protein: CASSSGTHNEQFF
D gene: .; clone size: .; J gene: TRBJ1-1; V gene: TRBV29-1; CDR3 DNA: TGCAGCGTTCATGTGGTAGGGGACACTGAAGCTTTCTTT; CDR3 protein: CSVHVVGDTEAFF
D gene: TRBD2; clone size: .; J gene: TRBJ2-7; V gene: TRBV5-5; CDR3 DNA: TGTGCCAGCAATTTAGCGGGAGGGCGAACCGAGCAGTACTTC; CDR3 protein: CASNLAGGRTEQYF
D gene: TRBD1; clone size: .; J gene: TRBJ1-1; V gene: TRBV2; CDR3 DNA: TGTGCCAGCATGGAGGACAGGGAGAACACTGAAGCTTTCTTT; CDR3 protein: CASMEDRENTEAFF
D gene: .; clone size: .; J gene: TRBJ2-7; V gene: TRBV27; CDR3 DNA: TGTGCCAGCACCGCGGCCCCGCCGTCCTACGAGCAGTACTTC; CDR3 protein: CASTAAPPSYEQYF
D gene: .; clone size: .; J gene: TRBJ2-1; V gene: TRBV25-1; CDR3 DNA: TGTGCCAGCAGTGAACCCGGGGGTTCACAGTTCTTC; CDR3 protein: CASSEPGGSQFF
D gene: TRBD2; clone size: .; J gene: TRBJ2-1; V gene: TRBV9; CDR3 DNA: TGTGCCAGCAGCGTAGGAGGCGGGAGCTCCTACAATGAGCAGTTCTTC; CDR3 protein: CASSVGGGSSYNEQFF
D gene: .; clone size: .; J gene: TRBJ2-5; V gene: TRBV28; CDR3 DNA: TGTGCCAGCAATCCCCTAGCGCTCCAAGAGACCCAGTACTTC; CDR3 protein: CASNPLALQETQYF
D gene: .; clone size: .; J gene: TRBJ1-4; V gene: TRBV4-3; CDR3 DNA: TGCGCCAGCAGCCAATATCTCAACGGACAGACTCGACCTGAAAAACTGTTTTTT; CDR3 protein: CASSQYLNGQTRPEKLFF
D gene: .; clone size: .; J gene: TRBJ2-7; V gene: TRBV29-1; CDR3 DNA: TGCAGCGTCCGGACGGGGGACAGCTCCTACGAGCAGTACTTC; CDR3 protein: CSVRTGDSSYEQYF
D gene: .; clone size: .; J gene: TRBJ2-7; V gene: TRBV7-8; CDR3 DNA: TGTGCCAGCAGCTTAATTCCGAGTGCCTACGAGCAGTACTTC; CDR3 protein: CASSLIPSAYEQYF
D gene: .; clone size: .; J gene: TRBJ2-7; V gene: TRBV10-3; CDR3 DNA: TGTGCCATCAGTGAGACTAGTAGCTACGAGCAGTACTTC; CDR3 protein: CAISETSSYEQYF
D gene: TRBD2; clone size: once; J gene: TRBJ2-7; V gene: TRBV14; CDR3 DNA: TGTGCCAGCAGCCAGGGACTAGCGGCCGAGCAGTACTTC; CDR3 protein: CASSQGLAAEQYF
D gene: TRBD1; clone size: .; J gene: TRBJ1-1; V gene: TRBV19; CDR3 DNA: TGTGCCAGTCATCACAGGGGTAGGATAAGAAACACTGAAGCTTTCTTT; CDR3 protein: CASHHRGRIRNTEAFF
D gene: TRBD1; clone size: .; J gene: TRBJ1-2; V gene: TRBV27; CDR3 DNA: TGTGCCAGCAGTCCCGGGACAGGGCCTTATGGCTACACCTTC; CDR3 protein: CASSPGTGPYGYTF
D gene: TRBD2; clone size: .; J gene: TRBJ2-2; V gene: TRBV5-1; CDR3 DNA: TGCGCCAGCAGCTCGGGACTAGCGGGAGCAAACACCGGGGAGCTGTTTTTT; CDR3 protein: CASSSGLAGANTGELFF
D gene: .; clone size: .; J gene: TRBJ2-7; V gene: TRBV27; CDR3 DNA: TGTGCCAGCAGTTTGGGGGGTGAGCAGTACTTC; CDR3 protein: CASSLGGEQYF
D gene: .; clone size: .; J gene: TRBJ1-1; V gene: TRBV27; CDR3 DNA: TGTGCCAGCAGTTTAAAAGGGTGGGGAGGGACTGAAGCTTTCTTT; CDR3 protein: CASSLKGWGGTEAFF
D gene: .; clone size: .; J gene: TRBJ1-2; V gene: TRBV19; CDR3 DNA: TGTGCCAGTAGTATAAGACAGGTGGAATACTATGGCTACACCTTC; CDR3 protein: CASSIRQVEYYGYTF
D gene: .; clone size: .; J gene: TRBJ2-5; V gene: TRBV7-6; CDR3 DNA: TGTGCCAGCAGCTCCGCAGGGTGGGAGACCCAGTACTTC; CDR3 protein: CASSSAGWETQYF
D gene: TRBD2; clone size: .; J gene: TRBJ2-3; V gene: TRBV27; CDR3 DNA: TGTGCCAGCAGTACGACTAGCGGGATCGAAGTCGATACGCAGTATTTT; CDR3 protein: CASSTTSGIEVDTQYF